This T cell receptor (beta chain) was captured in a study of blood T cell repertoires in COVID-19. About the research overall: Nucleic acid was either cDNA or gDNA, and it came from T cells, B-cell-depleted T cells, or PBMCs.

The V gene lost 6 bases and the J gene lost 2 bases, with 10 bases spanning the gap. The CDR3 has 13 amino acids. In the authors' methods: Estimation of nucleated cell counts was performed using reference gene primer amplification. Assay: immunoSEQ multiplex PCR; the TCRdb copy retains only in-frame clones and omits some. The DNA was the basis for D and trimming; V, J and clone size are from that table. In the table there are around 80,000 clones, about 70% of which are singletons. This TCR was sampled from a man in his fifties or sixties with active or convalescent COVID-19. V is TRBV12-3 or TRBV12-4 and J is TRBJ1-2, with D possibly matching TRBD1 (6 bases). The specimen was peripheral blood. CDR3 nucleotides: TGTGCCAGCAGGGGCGGACAGAACTATGGCTACACCTTC. It yields the protein CASRGGQNYGYTF.